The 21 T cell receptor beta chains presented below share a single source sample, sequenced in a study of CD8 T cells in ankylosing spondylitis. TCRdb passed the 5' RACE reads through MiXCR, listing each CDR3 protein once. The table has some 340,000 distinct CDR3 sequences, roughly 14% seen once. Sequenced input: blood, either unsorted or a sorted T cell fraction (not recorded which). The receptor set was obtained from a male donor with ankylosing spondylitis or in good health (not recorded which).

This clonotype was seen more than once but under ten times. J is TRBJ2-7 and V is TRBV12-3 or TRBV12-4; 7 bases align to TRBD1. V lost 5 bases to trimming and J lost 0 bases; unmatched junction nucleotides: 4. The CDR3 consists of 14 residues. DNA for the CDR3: TGTGCCAGCAGTCCCACAGGGGTCTCCTACGAGCAGTACTTC. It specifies CASSPTGVSYEQYF.

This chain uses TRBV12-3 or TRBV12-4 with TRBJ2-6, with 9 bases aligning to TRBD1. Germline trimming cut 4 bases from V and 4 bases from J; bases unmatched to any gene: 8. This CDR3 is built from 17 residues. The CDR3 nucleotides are TGTGCCAGCAGTTCGACGGACAGGGGATCAGGGGCCAACGTCCTGACTTTC. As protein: CASSSTDRGSGANVLTF.

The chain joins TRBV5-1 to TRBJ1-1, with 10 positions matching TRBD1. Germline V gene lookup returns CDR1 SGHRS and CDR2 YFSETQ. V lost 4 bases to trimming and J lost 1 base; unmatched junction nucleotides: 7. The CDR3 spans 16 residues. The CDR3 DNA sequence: TGCGCCAGCAGCCTCCTCGACAGGGGGCAGAACACTGAAGCTTTCTTT. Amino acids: CASSLLDRGQNTEAFF.

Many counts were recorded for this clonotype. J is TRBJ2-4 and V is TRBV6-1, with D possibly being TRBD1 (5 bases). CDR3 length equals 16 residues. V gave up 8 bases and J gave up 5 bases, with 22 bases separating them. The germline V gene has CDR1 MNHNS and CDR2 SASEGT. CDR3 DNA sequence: TGTGCCAGCGGTCTCCAGGGTATCGGGTGGGAAAACATTCAGTACTTC. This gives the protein CASGLQGIGWENIQYF.

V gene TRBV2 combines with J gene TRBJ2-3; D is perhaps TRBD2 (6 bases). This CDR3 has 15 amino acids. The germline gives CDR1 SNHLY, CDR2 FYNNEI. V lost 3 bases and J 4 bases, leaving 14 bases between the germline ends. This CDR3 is CASSDRERGPDTQYF. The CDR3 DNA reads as TGTGCCAGCAGTGATCGGGAGAGGGGCCCAGATACGCAGTATTTT.

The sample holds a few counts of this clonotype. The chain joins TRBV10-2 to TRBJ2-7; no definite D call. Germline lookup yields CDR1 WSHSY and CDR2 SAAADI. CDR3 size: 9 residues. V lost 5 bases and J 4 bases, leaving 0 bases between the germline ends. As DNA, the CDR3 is TGCGCCAGCAGTTACGAGCAGTACTTC. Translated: CASSYEQYF.

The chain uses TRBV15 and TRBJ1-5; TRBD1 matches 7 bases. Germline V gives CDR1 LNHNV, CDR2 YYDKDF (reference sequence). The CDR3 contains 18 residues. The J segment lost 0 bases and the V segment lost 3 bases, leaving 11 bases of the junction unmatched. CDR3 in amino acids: CATSRTSGGGYSNQPQHF. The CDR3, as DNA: TGTGCCACCAGCAGGACCTCAGGGGGAGGATATAGCAATCAGCCCCAGCATTTT. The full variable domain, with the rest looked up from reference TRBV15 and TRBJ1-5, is DAMVIQNPRYQVTQFGKPVTLSCSQTLNHNVMYWYQQKSSQAPKLLFHYYDKDFNNEADTPDNFQSRRPNTSFCFLDIRSPGLGDTAMYLCATSRTSGGGYSNQPQHFGDGTRLSIL.

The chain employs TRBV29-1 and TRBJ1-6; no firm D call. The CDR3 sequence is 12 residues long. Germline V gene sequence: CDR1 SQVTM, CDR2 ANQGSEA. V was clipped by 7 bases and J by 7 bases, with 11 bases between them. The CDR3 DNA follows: TGCAGCGAAATAGCAGCAAATTCACCCCTCCACTTT. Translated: CSEIAANSPLHF.

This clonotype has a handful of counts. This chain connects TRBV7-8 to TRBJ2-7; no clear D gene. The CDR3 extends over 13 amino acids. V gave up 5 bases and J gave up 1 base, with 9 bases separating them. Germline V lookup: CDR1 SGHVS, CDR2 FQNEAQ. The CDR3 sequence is CASSTGTSYEQYF. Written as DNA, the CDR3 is TGTGCCAGCAGCACCGGTACTTCCTACGAGCAGTACTTC.

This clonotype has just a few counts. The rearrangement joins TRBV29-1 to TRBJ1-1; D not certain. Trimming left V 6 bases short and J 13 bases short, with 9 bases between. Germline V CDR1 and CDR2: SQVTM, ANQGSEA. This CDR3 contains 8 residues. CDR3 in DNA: TGCAGCGTGAACAGTGGTTTCTTT. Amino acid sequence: CSVNSGFF.

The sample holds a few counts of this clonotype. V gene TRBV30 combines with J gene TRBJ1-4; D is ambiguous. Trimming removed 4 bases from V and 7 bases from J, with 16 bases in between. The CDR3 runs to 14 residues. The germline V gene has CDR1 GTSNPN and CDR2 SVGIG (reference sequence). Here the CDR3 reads CAWKLSLSTEKLFF. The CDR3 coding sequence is TGTGCCTGGAAGCTGAGCCTTTCGACTGAAAAACTGTTTTTT.

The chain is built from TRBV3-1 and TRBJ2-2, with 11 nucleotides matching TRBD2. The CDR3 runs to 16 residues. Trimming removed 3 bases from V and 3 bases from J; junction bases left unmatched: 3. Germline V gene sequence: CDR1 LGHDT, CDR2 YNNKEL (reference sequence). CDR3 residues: CASSHRLAGYTGELFF. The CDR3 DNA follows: TGTGCCAGCAGCCACCGACTAGCGGGATACACCGGGGAGCTGTTTTTT.

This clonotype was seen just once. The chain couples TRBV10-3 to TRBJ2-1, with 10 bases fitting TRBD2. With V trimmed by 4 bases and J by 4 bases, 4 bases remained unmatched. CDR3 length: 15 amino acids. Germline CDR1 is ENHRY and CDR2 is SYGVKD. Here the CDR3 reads CAISGLAGQYNEQFF. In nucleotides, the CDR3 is TGTGCCATCAGTGGACTAGCGGGCCAGTACAATGAGCAGTTCTTC.

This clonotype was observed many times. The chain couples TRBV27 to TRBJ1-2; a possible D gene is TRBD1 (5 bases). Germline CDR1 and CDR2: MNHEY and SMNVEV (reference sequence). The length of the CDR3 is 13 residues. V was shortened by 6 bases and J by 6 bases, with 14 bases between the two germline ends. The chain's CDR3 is CASRPTERNGYTF. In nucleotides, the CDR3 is TGTGCCAGCAGACCGACAGAAAGAAATGGCTACACCTTC.

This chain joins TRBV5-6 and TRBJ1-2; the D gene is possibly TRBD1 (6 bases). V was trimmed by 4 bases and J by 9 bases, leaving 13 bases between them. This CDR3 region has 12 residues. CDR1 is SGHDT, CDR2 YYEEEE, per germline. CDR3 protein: CASSRGGARYTF. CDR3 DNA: TGTGCCAGCAGCAGGGGGGGAGCCCGCTACACCTTC.

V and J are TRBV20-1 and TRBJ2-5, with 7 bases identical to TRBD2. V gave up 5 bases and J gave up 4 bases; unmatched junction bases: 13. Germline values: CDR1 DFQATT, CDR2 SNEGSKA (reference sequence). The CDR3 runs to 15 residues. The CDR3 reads CSAPGGSGFGETQYF. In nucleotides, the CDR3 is TGCAGTGCTCCGGGGGGTAGCGGGTTCGGAGAGACCCAGTACTTC.

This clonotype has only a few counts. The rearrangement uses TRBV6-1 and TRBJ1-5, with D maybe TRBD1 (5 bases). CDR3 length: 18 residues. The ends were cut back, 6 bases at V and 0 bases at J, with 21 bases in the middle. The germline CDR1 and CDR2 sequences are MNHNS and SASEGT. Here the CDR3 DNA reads TGTGCCAGCAGAAACCGGGACCTAGGTCTGATTAGCAATCAGCCCCAGCATTTT. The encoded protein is CASRNRDLGLISNQPQHF.

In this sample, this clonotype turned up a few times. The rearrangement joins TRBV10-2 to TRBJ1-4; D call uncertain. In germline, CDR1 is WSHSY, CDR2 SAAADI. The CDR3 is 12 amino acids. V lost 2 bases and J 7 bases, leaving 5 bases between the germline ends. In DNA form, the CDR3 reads TGCGCCAGCAGTGAGATGCGTGAAAAACTGTTTTTT. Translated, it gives CASSEMREKLFF.

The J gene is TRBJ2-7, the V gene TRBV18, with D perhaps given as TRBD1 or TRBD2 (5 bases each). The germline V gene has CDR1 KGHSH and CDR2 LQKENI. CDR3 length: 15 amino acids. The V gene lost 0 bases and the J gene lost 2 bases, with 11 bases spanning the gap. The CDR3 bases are TGTGCCAGCTCACCACCGATGGGGACCACCTACGAGCAGTACTTC. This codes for CASSPPMGTTYEQYF.

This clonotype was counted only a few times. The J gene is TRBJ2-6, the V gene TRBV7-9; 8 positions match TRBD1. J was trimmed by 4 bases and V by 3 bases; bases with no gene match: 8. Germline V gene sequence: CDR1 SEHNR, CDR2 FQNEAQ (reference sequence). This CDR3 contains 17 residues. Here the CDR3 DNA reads TGTGCCAGCAGCTTCACAGGGGGTGTAGCGGGGGCCAACGTCCTGACTTTC. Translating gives CASSFTGGVAGANVLTF.

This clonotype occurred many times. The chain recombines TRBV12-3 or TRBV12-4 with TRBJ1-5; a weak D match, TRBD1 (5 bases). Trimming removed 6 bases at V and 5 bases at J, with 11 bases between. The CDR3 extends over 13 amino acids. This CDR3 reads CASSPDRDQPQHF. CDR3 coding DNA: TGTGCCAGCAGCCCTGACAGAGATCAGCCCCAGCATTTT.